This TCR beta chain was recovered during a study of early T cells in non-severe SARS-CoV-2 infection. This clonotype was observed at least ten times. TCRdb re-analysed the 5' RACE reads in MiXCR, keeping a single row per CDR3 protein. The sample lists just under 45,000 distinct CDR3 sequences; about a tenth were seen once. Germline V gene sequence: CDR1 SGHTA, CDR2 FQGNSA. The CDR3 contains 13 residues. The V and J ends lost 5 bases and 5 bases respectively, with 10 bases between them. This receptor was obtained from an adult who was a healthcare worker with PCR-confirmed SARS-CoV-2 infection or an uninfected control (not recorded which). The V and J genes are TRBV7-2 and TRBJ2-4; D gene ambiguous. Sequences were obtained from whole blood. The CDR3 here is CASSTNAENIQYF. In DNA, the CDR3 is TGTGCCAGCAGCACGAATGCAGAAAACATTCAGTACTTC.